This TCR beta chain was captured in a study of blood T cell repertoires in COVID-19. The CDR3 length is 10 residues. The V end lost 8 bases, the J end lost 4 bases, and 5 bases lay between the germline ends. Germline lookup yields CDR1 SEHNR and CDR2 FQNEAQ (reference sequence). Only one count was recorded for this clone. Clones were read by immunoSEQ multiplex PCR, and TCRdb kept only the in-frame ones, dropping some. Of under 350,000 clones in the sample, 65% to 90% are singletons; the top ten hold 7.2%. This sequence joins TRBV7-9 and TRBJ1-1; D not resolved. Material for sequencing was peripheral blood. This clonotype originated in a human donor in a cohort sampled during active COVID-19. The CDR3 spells CASQVTEAFF. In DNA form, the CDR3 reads TGTGCCAGCCAGGTCACTGAAGCTTTCTTT.